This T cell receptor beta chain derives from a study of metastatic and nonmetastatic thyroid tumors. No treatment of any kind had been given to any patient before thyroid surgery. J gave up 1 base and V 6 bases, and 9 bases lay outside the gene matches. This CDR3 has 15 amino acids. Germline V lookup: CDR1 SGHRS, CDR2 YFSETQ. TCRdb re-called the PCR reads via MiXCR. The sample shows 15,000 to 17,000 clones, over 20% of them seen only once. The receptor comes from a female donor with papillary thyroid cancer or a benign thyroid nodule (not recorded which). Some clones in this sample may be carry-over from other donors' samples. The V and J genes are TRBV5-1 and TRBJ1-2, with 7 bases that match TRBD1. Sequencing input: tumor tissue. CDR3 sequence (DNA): TGCGCCAGCACCTTTTGGGACAGAGATAACTATGGCTACACCTTC. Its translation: CASTFWDRDNYGYTF.